A single sample gave rise to the 5 T cell receptor beta chains below, sequenced in a study of CD8+ T cells in alopecia areata. The pooled cutaneous lymph node cells were sorted using several markers (CD4, CD8alpha, NKG2D, NKG2ACE and others). RNA, once extracted, was reverse transcribed into cDNA for use as the sequencing template. The repertoire was sequenced with immunoSEQ multiplex PCR; TCRdb's copy has only in-frame clones and lacks some. This sample has 200,000 to 300,000 clones and no singletons, with more than 0.95% in the ten largest. The source material was CD4+ T cells sorted from a lymph node. These TCRs come from a C3H/HeJ mouse with alopecia areata. MHC haplotype here: H2-k.

Concerning this clone: The genes are named according to mouse. The read terminates 4 residues before the CDR3 end, so the remaining end is supplied by the germline J gene. The rearrangement uses TRBV13-3 and TRBJ2-7; possibly TRBD2 for D (7 bases). Trimming removed 1 base at V and 0 bases at J, with 11 bases between. CDR3 size: 15 residues. Germline assignment: CDR1 NNHDY and CDR2 SYVADS. The CDR3 DNA, read in part, is TGTGCCAGCAGTGATCGGGGGGCCAGCTCCTAT. As protein: CASSDRGASSY. The CDR3 in full is CASSDRGASSYEQYF.

This clone was observed a few times. Gene names are mouse gene names. Read coverage stops 4 residues before the CDR3 terminus; the germline J gene supplies the remainder. The chain employs TRBV13-3 and TRBJ2-1, with 7 positions matching TRBD1. Germline CDR1 NNHDY, CDR2 SYVADS. The CDR3 spans 15 residues. V shed 6 bases, J shed 0 bases, and the junction held 6 bases outside the gene matches. The CDR3 loop reads CASTGTVHNYAEQFF. CDR3 bases read: TGTGCCAGCACCGGGACAGTCCATAACTATGCT.

This clone was recorded a few times. All gene names here are mouse names. The read terminates 4 residues before the CDR3 end, so the remaining end is supplied by the germline J gene. The identical CDR3 is also encoded by other nucleotide sequences in the sample. The chain couples TRBV5 to TRBJ2-1; 9 nucleotides match TRBD2. The CDR3 covers 14 residues. The germline CDR1 and CDR2 sequences are LGHNA and YNLKQL (reference sequence). V was clipped by 4 bases and J by 4 bases; unmatched bases: 2. CDR3: CASSPGTGYAEQFF. CDR3 bases read: TGTGCCAGCAGCCCCGGGACTGGGTATGCT.

In this sample, this clone turned up a few times. The listed genes are named as in mouse. The CDR3 end lies 4 residues beyond the end of the read and is filled in from the germline J gene. This CDR3 is also generated by other DNA sequences in the sample. The chain employs TRBV13-1 and TRBJ2-5; possible D gene TRBD1, 6 bases. Looked up from germline, CDR1 is NSHNY and CDR2 is SYGAGN. This CDR3 is 13 amino acids long. CDR3 DNA, as far as it was read: TGTGCCAGCAGTGACAGGGGAAAAGAC. It codes for CASSDRGKD. The entire CDR3 reads CASSDRGKDTQYF.

This clone has a handful of counts. Gene names and germline match the mouse. The read terminates 3 residues ahead of where the CDR3 ends, so the germline J gene completes it. Other DNA sequences in the same sample also yield this CDR3. The chain uses TRBV19 and TRBJ1-6; the D gene is possibly TRBD1 (5 bases). TRBJ1-6 counts as an open reading frame of uncertain function. From germline, CDR1 is FNHDT and CDR2 SITEND (reference sequence). V was clipped by 1 base and J by 2 bases, with 7 bases between them. The CDR3 is 15 amino acids. The part of the CDR3 DNA that was read is TGTGCCAGCAGTATAAAGGGGACCTATAATTCGCCC. Its translation: CASSIKGTYNSP. From start to end, the CDR3 is CASSIKGTYNSPLYF.